The source of this T cell receptor beta chain is a study of T-cell reconstitution after alpha-beta-depleted transplantation in children. Notes on the study in general: For some patients, TCRbeta diversity was high at day 60 because of recipient T cells and thymic progenitors that survived. The origin of alpha-beta T cells about two months after transplant was reportedly several hundred expanded graft clones. Newly generated T cells supplied most T-cell counts and diversity one year post-transplant.

Preparation of the TCRbeta library used unique molecular identifiers. TCRdb independently ran MiXCR on the PCR reads; one entry per CDR3 protein. The sample gives 100,000 to 120,000 distinct CDR3 sequences, around 6.4% of which show up once; approximately 25% is in the top ten. This clonotype was detected many times. Its antigen is undetermined. The clonotype comes from a male patient under 10 years old who had a stem cell transplant for acute lymphoblastic leukemia, so the T cells may come from the graft donor. The material sequenced was PBMCs, mostly from graft donor cells, taken 360 days after TCRalphabeta/CD19-depleted stem cell transplant.

The CDR3 here is CASSPSGGTTHEQYF. The CDR3, as DNA: TGTGCCAGCAGCCCGTCAGGGGGAACGACCCACGAGCAGTACTTC. This rearrangement joins TRBV7-3 to TRBJ2-7; 7 nucleotides match TRBD1. The V segment lost 5 bases and the J segment 5 bases; nucleotides outside the gene matches: 12. CDR1 and CDR2 (germline): SGHTA, FQGTGA. This CDR3 region has 15 residues.